This passage covers 5 T cell receptor beta chains from one sample sequenced in a study of cytomegalovirus exposure and HLA in healthy donors. It was with 60 Vbeta and 13 Jbeta primers that the PCR ran. Profiling relied on immunoSEQ multiplex PCR, and the TCRdb table lists in-frame clones only, not all of them. The profile shows roughly 300,000 clones, about nine tenths of them singletons. The sequencing sample was made of PBMCs. The source is a man in his forties in good health and CMV-seropositive.

V gene TRBV27 combines with J gene TRBJ1-3, with no clear D. The CDR3 contains 13 residues. The germline V and J ends were trimmed by 3 bases and 1 base, with 4 bases remaining between them. Germline V lookup: CDR1 MNHEY, CDR2 SMNVEV (reference sequence). CDR3 amino acids: CASSLASGNTIYF. In nucleotides, the CDR3 is TGTGCCAGCAGTTTGGCATCTGGAAACACCATATATTTT.

The chain employs TRBV11-2 and TRBJ2-7; TRBD1 is a possible D gene (6 bases). The germline V gene encodes CDR1 SGHAT and CDR2 FQNNGV. The length of the CDR3 is 15 residues. Trimming took 5 bases from V and 2 from J, leaving 16 bases between them. This CDR3 reads CASSAGRGETYEQYF. As DNA, the CDR3 is TGTGCCAGCAGCGCAGGCAGGGGTGAGACCTACGAGCAGTACTTC.

V gene TRBV4-3 combines with J gene TRBJ2-7, with 8 bases identical to TRBD2. Germline V CDR1 and CDR2: LGHNA, YSLEER. The CDR3 covers 17 residues. V trimming: 0 bases; J trimming: 2 bases; junction bases outside the gene matches: 9. The CDR3 region has the DNA TGCGCCAGCAGCCAAGATTTTAGCGGGACCTCGACCTACGAGCAGTACTTC. This translates into CASSQDFSGTSTYEQYF.

V usage is TRBV10-3 and J usage is TRBJ2-5, with D perhaps TRBD1 (6 bases). V lost 4 bases to trimming and J lost 3 bases, with 9 bases between them. Germline V gene data show CDR1 as ENHRY and CDR2 as SYGVKD. CDR3 size: 13 residues. The CDR3 region is CAISGTAEETQYF. DNA of the CDR3: TGTGCCATCAGTGGGACAGCAGAAGAGACCCAGTACTTC.

The V gene is TRBV28, the J gene TRBJ2-5; TRBD2 matches at 7 bases. CDR1 and CDR2 from the germline V gene are MDHEN and SYDVKM. The CDR3 loop spans 12 amino acids. J lost 11 bases, V lost 2 bases, and 5 bases had no gene match. CDR3 sequence (DNA): TGTGCCAGCAGTTTAGGGGGGAGGGTGCAGTACTTC. Amino acid sequence: CASSLGGRVQYF.